The clone carrying this T cell receptor (beta chain) was detected only a few times. Its target is not known. Unmatched junction bases numbered 5, after V lost 1 base and J lost 6 bases. This CDR3 is 15 amino acids long. In germline, CDR1 is SGHTA, CDR2 FQGNSA. The sample originates from a study of response to subunit inactivated influenza vaccine. Study-wide results and caveats: The authors offered the suggestion that each seasonal influenza vaccination recruits few new T cells.

TCRdb re-derived calls from the RT-PCR reads in MiXCR, one entry per CDR3 protein. Of under 200,000 distinct CDR3 sequences listed, approximately 12% are singletons. The material sequenced was CD8+ T cells sorted from PBMCs, taken about 23 months after vaccination. This sequence joins TRBV7-2 and TRBJ2-2, with 7 bases matching TRBD2. This TCR came from a man between 50 and 70 years old who received an inactivated influenza vaccine. The CDR3 reads CASSLDPGGAGELFF. The CDR3 coding sequence is TGTGCCAGCAGCTTAGATCCGGGAGGAGCCGGGGAGCTGTTTTTT.